The clone carrying this T cell receptor (beta chain) was seen many times. These data originate in a study of blood T cells in healthy people across ages. The CDR3 runs 16 residues. CDR1 and CDR2 (germline): MDHEN, SYDVKM. Unmatched junction bases numbered 7, after V lost 5 bases and J lost 5 bases. For the second PCR, which ran for 7 to 11 cycles, a sample-barcoded 5' primer and a J-beta primer mix were used. Each CDR3 protein is one row after TCRdb ran MiXCR on the 5' RACE reads. The sample has 450,000 to 600,000 distinct CDR3 sequences; roughly a quarter are singletons. The same sample was also used in a study of T cells of mothers and their children. That investigation notes: The sample comes from fewer than ten healthy Caucasian donors: mothers and children. The yield was over 9.5 million TCR beta CDR3 reads from each mother and approximately 3.1 million from each child. Overlap in related mother-child pairs always slightly exceeded unrelated pairs, never significantly.

Sequencing was carried out using blood. The rearrangement links TRBV28 to TRBJ2-5; 14 nucleotides agree with TRBD2. This sequence originates from a boy aged 2 to 10 in good health. The CDR3 DNA reads as TGTGCCAGCAGTCCCGGACTAGCGGGAGGTAGCGAGACCCAGTACTTC. Translation: CASSPGLAGGSETQYF.